This T cell receptor beta chain was profiled in a study of blood T cells in healthy people across ages. Together with a sample-barcoded 5' primer, a J-beta primer mix was included in a second PCR lasting about 7 to 12 cycles. Each CDR3 protein gets one entry after TCRdb re-called the 5' RACE reads with MiXCR. The data show about 690,000 distinct CDR3 sequences, around 38% seen once. This CDR3 is built from 17 residues. The receptor was isolated from a man older than 75 in good health. Material: blood. The chain has TRBV21-1 and TRBJ2-2; the DNA was not compared with TRBD1, the D call given in the table. TRBV21-1 is given as a pseudogene. CDR3 protein: CASSKSGRRKNTGELFF. The CDR3 coding sequence is TGTGCCAGCAGCAAATCTGGGCGACGGAAGAACACCGGGGAGCTGTTTTTT.